One and the same sample provided the 18 T cell receptor beta chains below, sequenced in a study of CD8 T cells in ankylosing spondylitis. TCRdb analysed the 5' RACE reads with MiXCR anew, one entry per CDR3 protein. The sample yields around 890,000 distinct CDR3 sequences, about 11% seen once. Study-wide points: Ankylosing spondylitis blood appeared to be characterized by a TCR beta motif of several highly homologous variants.

These receptors have no known antigen. Material for sequencing was blood, either unsorted or a sorted T cell fraction (not recorded which). These receptors were obtained from a male donor with ankylosing spondylitis.

The table lists this clonotype with a few counts. The chain has TRBV10-3 and TRBJ2-6; 7 bases align to TRBD1. J lost 5 bases, V lost 4 bases, and 5 bases had no gene match. CDR1 and CDR2 from the germline V gene are ENHRY and SYGVKD. CDR3 length: 15 amino acids. The CDR3 loop is CAISAGTARANVLTF. The CDR3 bases are TGTGCCATCAGTGCCGGGACAGCCCGGGCCAACGTCCTGACTTTC.

The rearrangement links TRBV7-2 to TRBJ2-5; D remains ambiguous. Looked up from germline, CDR1 is SGHTA and CDR2 is FQGNSA. There are 14 residues in the CDR3. With 6 bases removed from V and 4 bases from J, the gap between germline ends came to 15 bases. The CDR3 DNA is TGTGCCAGCAGTCCATTATCGTGGGCAGAGACCCAGTACTTC. This encodes CASSPLSWAETQYF.

This clonotype has a handful of counts. J is TRBJ2-7 and V is TRBV20-1, with no clear D. V was trimmed by 3 bases and J by 6 bases, leaving 12 bases between them. The CDR3 length is 12 residues. CDR1 and CDR2 from the germline V gene are DFQATT and SNEGSKA (reference sequence). CDR3 in DNA: TGCAGTGCTAGGGCTTGGATGTCCGAGCAGTACTTC. It specifies CSARAWMSEQYF.

This clonotype was recorded at least ten times. The chain carries TRBV20-1 and TRBJ2-5, with 11 positions matching TRBD1. J lost 6 bases, V lost 5 bases, and 5 bases had no gene match. The germline CDR1 and CDR2 sequences are DFQATT and SNEGSKA (reference sequence). The CDR3 spans 13 residues. CDR3 region: CSAGQGAQKTQYF. The CDR3 nucleotides read TGCAGTGCTGGACAGGGGGCGCAGAAGACCCAGTACTTC.

This clonotype was counted only a few times. The rearrangement links TRBV7-6 to TRBJ1-5; D remains ambiguous. The CDR3 has 14 amino acids. V lost 8 bases, J lost 0 bases, and 11 bases lay in between. Germline V lookup: CDR1 SGHVS, CDR2 FNYEAQ. The CDR3, as DNA: TGTGCCAGCGGAGGTCCGCATAGCAATCAGCCCCAGCATTTT. It yields the protein CASGGPHSNQPQHF.

This clonotype has only a few counts. This chain connects TRBV5-1 to TRBJ1-2, with 8 bases fitting TRBD1. This CDR3 is 14 amino acids long. Per the germline V gene, CDR1 is SGHRS and CDR2 is YFSETQ. Losses at the gene ends were 4 bases for V and 4 bases for J; bases not matched to a gene: 6. The CDR3 DNA is TGCGCCAGCAGCGCGGACAGGGAAGTCTATGGCTACACCTTC. This encodes CASSADREVYGYTF.

The chain recombines TRBV7-9 with TRBJ1-5, with 8 bases lining up with TRBD1. With V trimmed by 4 bases and J by 7 bases, 6 bases remained unmatched. Germline V lookup: CDR1 SEHNR, CDR2 FQNEAQ (reference sequence). The CDR3 covers 14 residues. The CDR3 sequence: CASSSDRVVQPQHF. The CDR3 DNA is TGTGCCAGCAGCTCGGACAGGGTAGTACAGCCCCAGCATTTT.

In its sample, this clonotype was seen a few times. This chain uses TRBV4-2 with TRBJ2-7; 8 bases map to TRBD1. This CDR3 spans 14 amino acids. Germline V gene sequence: CDR1 LGHNA, CDR2 YNFKEQ. After removal of 6 bases from V and 2 bases from J, the junction contained 6 bases not matched to a gene. The CDR3 loop is CASRLDREAYEQYF. The CDR3 bases are TGTGCCAGCAGGTTGGACAGGGAGGCCTACGAGCAGTACTTC.

This clonotype has at least ten counts. The chain is built from TRBV29-1 and TRBJ2-3, with D unresolved. The germline V gene has CDR1 SQVTM and CDR2 ANQGSEA. V shed 6 bases and J shed 6 bases, with 19 bases lying between them. This CDR3 contains 14 residues. The CDR3 sequence is CSVSLVRVRDTQYF. In nucleotides, the CDR3 is TGCAGCGTGTCCCTAGTTAGGGTGCGGGATACGCAGTATTTT.

This clonotype was seen only a few times. The rearrangement links TRBV6-2 or TRBV6-3 to TRBJ1-5; the D is unclear. The CDR3 loop spans 12 amino acids. V was trimmed by 7 bases and J by 4 bases, leaving 8 bases between them. The germline CDR1 and CDR2 sequences are MNHEY and SVGEGT. The CDR3 region has the DNA TGTGCCAGCACCGAGACTAATCAGCCCCAGCATTTT. Protein product: CASTETNQPQHF.

The chain links TRBV5-6 to TRBJ2-5, with a possible D match to TRBD1 (5 bases). Germline V gene sequence: CDR1 SGHDT, CDR2 YYEEEE. V was pared by 0 bases and J by 5 bases, with 20 bases between. This CDR3 has 17 amino acids. The CDR3 bases are TGTGCCAGCAGCTTGGTACAGACTGCCAGTTCAGGGGAGACCCAGTACTTC. Residues: CASSLVQTASSGETQYF.

The V gene is TRBV4-1, the J gene TRBJ2-5, with D unclear. Deletions cut 1 base from V and 4 bases from J, with 13 bases between. Germline V gives CDR1 MGHRA, CDR2 YSYEKL. This CDR3 region has 15 residues. The CDR3 DNA is TGCGCCAGCAGCCAAGGGGTGCTTAGGAGAGAGACCCAGTACTTC. It is translated as CASSQGVLRRETQYF.

There are a few counts of this clonotype. The rearrangement joins TRBV5-1 to TRBJ2-7; the D is unclear. Germline V gives CDR1 SGHRS, CDR2 YFSETQ. The CDR3 length is 19 residues. V was cut by 4 bases and J by 4 bases, with 30 bases left in between. The CDR3 protein is CASSLASLGSRTGKYEQYF. The CDR3, as DNA: TGCGCCAGCAGCCTGGCGAGCCTGGGTAGTCGTACCGGTAAGTACGAGCAGTACTTC.

This clonotype has at least ten counts. The chain carries TRBV14 and TRBJ2-1; the D gene is possibly TRBD2 (5 bases). V was shortened by 4 bases and J by 8 bases, with 18 bases between the two germline ends. CDR3 size: 15 residues. Germline V gene data show CDR1 as SGHDN and CDR2 as FVKESK. This CDR3 is CASSPIGEGYDEQFF. The CDR3, as DNA: TGTGCCAGCAGCCCCATCGGGGAAGGGTACGATGAGCAGTTCTTC.

In this sample, this clonotype turned up a few times. In nucleotides, the CDR3 is TGCAGTGCTAGAGATTCGGGGGCGGCTAATGAAAAACTGTTTTTT. Its translation: CSARDSGAANEKLFF. V usage is TRBV20-1 and J usage is TRBJ1-4; weak D call: TRBD1 (6 bases). Germline CDR1 is DFQATT and CDR2 is SNEGSKA (reference sequence). The V gene lost 0 bases and the J gene lost 3 bases, with 11 bases spanning the gap. The CDR3 extends over 15 amino acids.

This clonotype was observed at least ten times. The chain is built from TRBV4-2 and TRBJ2-7; 7 bases map to TRBD1. CDR1 and CDR2 (germline): LGHNA, YNFKEQ. CDR3 size: 16 residues. V shed 1 base and J 1 base; nucleotides not matched to a gene: 7. CDR3 amino acids: CASSQGEGDSSYEQYF. The CDR3 DNA reads as TGTGCCAGCAGCCAAGGGGAAGGGGACAGTTCCTACGAGCAGTACTTC.

This clonotype was counted between two and nine times. The gene calls are TRBV20-1 and TRBJ2-4, with 9 bases lining up with TRBD1. Germline V gives CDR1 DFQATT, CDR2 SNEGSKA (reference sequence). The length of the CDR3 is 16 residues. Losses at the gene ends were 6 bases for V and 7 bases for J; bases not matched to a gene: 16. CDR3 sequence (DNA): TGCAGTGCCACGCAGATATCTTGGGACAGGGAGAACATTCAGTACTTC. This encodes CSATQISWDRENIQYF.

This clonotype was picked up a small number of times. The chain carries TRBV12-5 and TRBJ2-5; possibly TRBD2 for D (6 bases). CDR1 and CDR2 (germline): LGHNT, FRNRAP. CDR3 size: 13 residues. The V and J ends lost 4 bases and 7 bases respectively, with 13 bases between them. CDR3 sequence: CASGSTRSGTQYF. For the CDR3, the DNA is TGTGCTAGTGGTTCGACTAGATCGGGGACCCAGTACTTC.